These 28 T cell receptor beta chains were sequenced from one sample in a study of tumour-infiltrating T cells in Burkitt lymphoma. Profiling relied on immunoSEQ multiplex PCR, and the TCRdb table lists in-frame clones only, not all of them. The sample consists of over 4,000 clones, under 30% of them appearing once. Sequenced sample: tumor tissue. The receptor source for this set is a human donor with diffuse large B-cell lymphoma.

The chain is built from TRBV6-1 and TRBJ2-2; 9 bases map to TRBD1. CDR1 MNHNS and CDR2 SASEGT come from the germline V gene. The trim removed 5 bases at V and 3 bases at J, leaving 4 bases unmatched. The CDR3 spans 15 residues. The CDR3 nucleotides are TGTGCCAGCAGTCCGGGACAGGGTTACACCGGGGAGCTGTTTTTT. Residues: CASSPGQGYTGELFF.

The chain has TRBV15 and TRBJ2-1, with 14 positions matching TRBD2. The V gene's germline CDR1 is LNHNV and CDR2 YYDKDF (reference sequence). CDR3 size: 17 residues. V trimming: 4 bases; J trimming: 5 bases; junction bases outside the gene matches: 7. This CDR3 is CATSTGTSGRKNNEQFF. CDR3 in DNA: TGTGCCACCAGCACCGGGACTAGCGGGAGAAAAAACAATGAGCAGTTCTTC.

Judged by abundance, this clone is large. Relative to the germline gene, one junction end is altered; a read error may explain this. V is TRBV16 and J is TRBJ2-5; D might be TRBD2 (6 bases). Per germline, CDR1 KGHSY and CDR2 FQNENV. This CDR3 comprises 14 residues. The CDR3 loop is CASSLSEGREAQYF. CDR3 nucleotide sequence: TGTGCCAGCAGCCTTTCGGAGGGACGAGAGGCCCAGTACTTC.

This chain links TRBV5-6 with TRBJ1-2; D remains ambiguous. Looked up from germline, CDR1 is SGHDT and CDR2 is YYEEEE. The V gene lost 4 bases and the J gene lost 3 bases, with 13 bases spanning the gap. This CDR3 spans 14 amino acids. The CDR3 loop reads CASSQRGKHYGYTF. The CDR3 DNA is TGTGCCAGCAGCCAGCGTGGGAAACACTATGGCTACACCTTC. Together with reference TRBV5-6 and TRBJ1-2, the CDR3 gives the full variable domain: DAGVTQSPTHLIKTRGQQVTLRCSPKSGHDTVSWYQQALGQGPQFIFQYYEEEERQRGNFPDRFSGHQFPNYSSELNVNALLLGDSALYLCASSQRGKHYGYTFGSGTRLTVV.

This clone was found a few times. V and J are TRBV30 and TRBJ2-7; no firm D call. Trimming cost V 4 bases and J 6 bases, with 19 bases left between them. Germline CDR1 and CDR2: GTSNPN and SVGIG (reference sequence). The CDR3 consists of 14 residues. CDR3 sequence (DNA): TGTGCCTGGACCAACTGGGAAAACCAATTCGAGCAGTACTTC. It yields the protein CAWTNWENQFEQYF.

V usage is TRBV2 and J usage is TRBJ2-4; unclear D gene. The CDR3 runs 11 residues. The ends were cut back, 6 bases at V and 6 bases at J, with 6 bases in the middle. Germline V gene data show CDR1 as SNHLY and CDR2 as FYNNEI. CDR3: CASRESNIQYF. Here the CDR3 DNA reads TGTGCCAGCAGAGAATCAAACATTCAGTACTTC.

The chain has TRBV5-6 and TRBJ2-1; 9 bases line up with TRBD2. After removal of 4 bases from V and 4 bases from J, the junction contained 6 bases not matched to a gene. This CDR3 has 15 amino acids. Germline-derived CDR1 and CDR2 are SGHDT and YYEEEE. The CDR3 sequence is CASSPLAGSYNEQFF. The CDR3 DNA is TGTGCCAGCAGCCCCCTAGCGGGATCGTACAATGAGCAGTTCTTC.

This clone was detected a few times. The V call is TRBV14, the J call TRBJ2-2, with D hard to call. The length of the CDR3 is 15 residues. Germline CDR1 is SGHDN and CDR2 is FVKESK. Trimming took 4 bases from V and 0 from J, leaving 9 bases between them. In DNA form, the CDR3 reads TGTGCCAGCAGCCCTGGACGGACGAACACCGGGGAGCTGTTTTTT. Encoded protein: CASSPGRTNTGELFF. The variable domain in full, completed from reference TRBV14 and TRBJ2-2, reads EAGVTQFPSHSVIEKGQTVTLRCDPISGHDNLYWYRRVMGKEIKFLLHFVKESKQDESGMPNNRFLAERTGGTYSTLKVQPAELEDSGVYFCASSPGRTNTGELFFGEGSRLTVL.

This clone was detected only a few times. The chain couples TRBV4-2 to TRBJ2-1; TRBD2 might be the D (6 bases). Germline CDR1 is LGHNA and CDR2 is YNFKEQ. This CDR3 region has 14 residues. Trimming took off 2 bases at V and 10 bases at J, with 15 bases between the two ends. As DNA, the CDR3 is TGTGCCAGCAGCCAACTCTGGGACTCCGAGGAGCAGTTCTTC. This translates into CASSQLWDSEEQFF.

This chain joins TRBV2 and TRBJ1-4, with D maybe TRBD1 (5 bases). This CDR3 has 14 residues. Germline V CDR1 and CDR2: SNHLY, FYNNEI. V lost 1 base to trimming and J lost 10 bases, with 13 bases between them. DNA for the CDR3: TGTGCCAGCAGTGAAGAGCAGGGTTGGGGAAAACTGTTTTTT. This sequence encodes CASSEEQGWGKLFF.

This clone was observed a few times. The rearrangement uses TRBV5-4 and TRBJ2-5; 16 nucleotides align to TRBD2. This CDR3 comprises 18 residues. J lost 0 bases, V lost 5 bases, and 7 bases had no gene match. Germline assignment: CDR1 SGHNT and CDR2 YYREEE (reference sequence). DNA of the CDR3: TGTGCCAGCAGTCCGGGACTAGCGGGAGGGCGGTACCAAGAGACCCAGTACTTC. It encodes CASSPGLAGGRYQETQYF.

This clone has a handful of counts. This chain links TRBV7-8 with TRBJ2-5; 10 nucleotides align to TRBD2. The junction had 6 bases not matched to a gene; V was cut back by 5 bases and J by 0 bases. This CDR3 comprises 16 residues. Germline V CDR1 and CDR2: SGHVS, FQNEAQ. The CDR3 bases are TGTGCCAGCAGCCCAAGACTAGCGGGTTACCAAGAGACCCAGTACTTC. As protein: CASSPRLAGYQETQYF.

The genes are TRBV29-1 and TRBJ2-1; perhaps TRBD2 as D (6 bases). CDR1 SQVTM and CDR2 ANQGSEA come from the germline V gene. Trimming removed 0 bases at V and 4 bases at J, with 10 bases between. The CDR3 loop spans 14 amino acids. This CDR3 is CSVEEMGRYNEQFF. CDR3 sequence (DNA): TGCAGCGTTGAAGAAATGGGGAGGTACAATGAGCAGTTCTTC.

The sample holds a few counts of this clone. This chain links TRBV25-1 with TRBJ2-1, with 14 bases lining up with TRBD2. J gave up 4 bases and V 8 bases, and 7 bases lay outside the gene matches. Germline CDR1 and CDR2: MGHDK and SYGVNS. The CDR3 has 16 amino acids. In DNA form, the CDR3 reads TGTGCCAGCTCCAGACTAGCGGGAGGGGTTTACAATGAGCAGTTCTTC. Amino acids: CASSRLAGGVYNEQFF.

The chain carries TRBV29-1 and TRBJ1-2, with D maybe TRBD1 (5 bases). This CDR3 has 17 residues. V lost 4 bases and J 8 bases, leaving 29 bases between the germline ends. Germline CDR1 is SQVTM and CDR2 is ANQGSEA. CDR3 sequence (DNA): TGCAGCGTTGTACTTGCAAGCATGGGGAGGGGATCGGGAGGCTACACCTTC. As protein: CSVVLASMGRGSGGYTF.

This clone appeared a few times. The V gene is TRBV6-5, the J gene TRBJ1-1, with TRBD1 matching 7 bases. Germline CDR1 MNHEY, CDR2 SVGAGI. Trimming cost V 4 bases and J 4 bases; bases outside gene matches: 6. This CDR3 region has 14 residues. For the CDR3, the DNA is TGTGCCAGCAGTTTAACAGGGGACATCACTGAAGCTTTCTTT. Its protein product is CASSLTGDITEAFF.

The CDR3 here is CASSVGGTSGGNEQFF. In nucleotides, the CDR3 is TGTGCCAGCAGCGTAGGTGGGACTAGCGGGGGTAATGAGCAGTTCTTC. This rearrangement joins TRBV9 to TRBJ2-1, with 14 positions matching TRBD2. The CDR3 totals 16 residues. Trimming took 0 bases from V and 7 from J; bases not matched to a gene: 3. Germline V CDR1 and CDR2: SGDLS, YYNGEE.

CDR3 protein: CASSAGTDGYGYTF. The CDR3 coding sequence is TGCGCCAGCAGCGCCGGGACAGACGGCTATGGCTACACCTTC. The chain combines TRBV5-1 with TRBJ1-2; 7 bases fit TRBD1. CDR1 and CDR2 (germline): SGHRS, YFSETQ. The CDR3 extends over 14 amino acids. J was trimmed by 4 bases and V by 4 bases; bases with no gene match: 7.

The CDR3 region has the DNA TGTGCCAGCAGCGATAGAAGATATGGCTACACCTTC. It codes for CASSDRRYGYTF. The V gene is TRBV7-8, the J gene TRBJ1-2, with D unclear. The CDR3 totals 12 residues. Germline CDR1 reads SGHVS; CDR2 reads FQNEAQ. Trimming removed 5 bases at V and 5 bases at J, with 9 bases between.

In its sample, this clone was seen a few times. This chain uses TRBV27 with TRBJ2-7; D is perhaps TRBD2 (6 bases). CDR1 is MNHEY and CDR2 is SMNVEV in the germline V gene (reference sequence). There are 11 residues in the CDR3. Trimming cost V 5 bases and J 6 bases, with 8 bases left between them. In DNA, the CDR3 is TGTGCCAGCAGTGTGGGGGGCGAGCAGTACTTC. It codes for CASSVGGEQYF.

This chain links TRBV9 with TRBJ2-3; 9 positions match TRBD1. The CDR3 contains 14 residues. The germline V gene encodes CDR1 SGDLS and CDR2 YYNGEE. Trimming removed 4 bases from V and 6 bases from J; junction bases left unmatched: 6. For the CDR3, the DNA is TGTGCCAGCAGCTACAGGGGGCGTGAGGATACGCAGTATTTT. The encoded protein is CASSYRGREDTQYF.

This clone has more than one count but fewer than ten. This sequence joins TRBV30 and TRBJ1-1; D is uncertain. CDR3 length: 13 residues. The germline gives CDR1 GTSNPN, CDR2 SVGIG (reference sequence). V was cut by 0 bases and J by 4 bases, with 9 bases left in between. The CDR3 loop reads CAWSVELITEAFF. Here the CDR3 DNA reads TGTGCCTGGAGTGTTGAATTAATCACTGAAGCTTTCTTT.

The genes are TRBV2 and TRBJ2-7; D is uncertain. This CDR3 has 11 residues. Per the germline V gene, CDR1 is SNHLY and CDR2 is FYNNEI. V was shortened by 8 bases and J by 1 base, with 6 bases between the two germline ends. The CDR3 region is CASGESYEQYF. The CDR3 DNA is TGTGCCAGCGGAGAATCCTACGAGCAGTACTTC.

The CDR3 protein is CASSPDSPEKLFF. CDR3 DNA: TGTGCCAGCAGCCCGGACAGCCCCGAAAAACTGTTTTTT. This chain joins TRBV7-9 and TRBJ1-4; TRBD1 is a possible D gene (6 bases). CDR1 SEHNR and CDR2 FQNEAQ come from the germline V gene (reference sequence). The V end was cut by 5 bases, the J end by 8 bases, with 12 bases between. CDR3 length: 13 amino acids.

The chain recombines TRBV28 with TRBJ2-7; 8 bases agree with TRBD1. V lost 7 bases and J lost 4; bases outside the gene matches: 3. Per germline, CDR1 MDHEN and CDR2 SYDVKM. This CDR3 is 12 amino acids long. The CDR3 nucleotides are TGTGCCAGCAACACAGGGGGATACGAGCAGTACTTC. As protein: CASNTGGYEQYF.

The CDR3 loop reads CATSPGTSGSQETQYF. Written as DNA, the CDR3 is TGTGCCACCAGCCCCGGAACTAGCGGGAGCCAAGAGACCCAGTACTTC. The gene calls are TRBV15 and TRBJ2-5; TRBD2 matches 11 bases. Trimming cost V 5 bases and J 1 base; bases outside gene matches: 6. Germline V CDR1 and CDR2: LNHNV, YYDKDF (reference sequence). The CDR3 is 16 residues long. The complete variable domain, with remaining parts taken from reference TRBV15 and TRBJ2-5, reads DAMVIQNPRYQVTQFGKPVTLSCSQTLNHNVMYWYQQKSSQAPKLLFHYYDKDFNNEADTPDNFQSRRPNTSFCFLDIRSPGLGDTAMYLCATSPGTSGSQETQYFGPGTRLLVL.

This clone was recorded a few times. The chain couples TRBV29-1 to TRBJ1-3; D is ambiguous. This CDR3 is built from 13 residues. Per the germline V gene, CDR1 is SQVTM and CDR2 is ANQGSEA. V lost 3 bases, J lost 1 base, and 7 bases lay in between. In DNA, the CDR3 is TGCAGCGTTGAGGTGGGGTCTGGAAACACCATATATTTT. Encoded protein: CSVEVGSGNTIYF.

This chain joins TRBV18 and TRBJ1-4; D unclear. Between the trimmed V and J ends, which lost 3 bases and 6 bases, there was a span of 8 bases. The germline CDR1 and CDR2 sequences are KGHSH and LQKENI. The CDR3 extends over 13 amino acids. The CDR3 region has the DNA TGTGCCAGCTCACCCCTCTGGGATGAAAAACTGTTTTTT. Its protein product is CASSPLWDEKLFF.